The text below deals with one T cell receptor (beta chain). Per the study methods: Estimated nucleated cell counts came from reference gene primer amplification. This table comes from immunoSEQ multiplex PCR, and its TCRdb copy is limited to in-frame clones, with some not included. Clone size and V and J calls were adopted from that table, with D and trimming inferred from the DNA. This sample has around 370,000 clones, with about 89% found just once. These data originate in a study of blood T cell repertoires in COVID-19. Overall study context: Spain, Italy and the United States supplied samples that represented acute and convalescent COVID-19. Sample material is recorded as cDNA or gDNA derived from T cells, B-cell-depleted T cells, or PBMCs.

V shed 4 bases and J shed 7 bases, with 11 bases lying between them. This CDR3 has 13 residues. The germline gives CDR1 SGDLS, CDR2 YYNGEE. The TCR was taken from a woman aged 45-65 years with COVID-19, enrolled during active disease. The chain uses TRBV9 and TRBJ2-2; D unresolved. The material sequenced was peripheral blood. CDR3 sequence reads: CASSPQVLGELFF. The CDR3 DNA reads TGTGCCAGCAGCCCCCAGGTACTCGGGGAGCTGTTTTTT.